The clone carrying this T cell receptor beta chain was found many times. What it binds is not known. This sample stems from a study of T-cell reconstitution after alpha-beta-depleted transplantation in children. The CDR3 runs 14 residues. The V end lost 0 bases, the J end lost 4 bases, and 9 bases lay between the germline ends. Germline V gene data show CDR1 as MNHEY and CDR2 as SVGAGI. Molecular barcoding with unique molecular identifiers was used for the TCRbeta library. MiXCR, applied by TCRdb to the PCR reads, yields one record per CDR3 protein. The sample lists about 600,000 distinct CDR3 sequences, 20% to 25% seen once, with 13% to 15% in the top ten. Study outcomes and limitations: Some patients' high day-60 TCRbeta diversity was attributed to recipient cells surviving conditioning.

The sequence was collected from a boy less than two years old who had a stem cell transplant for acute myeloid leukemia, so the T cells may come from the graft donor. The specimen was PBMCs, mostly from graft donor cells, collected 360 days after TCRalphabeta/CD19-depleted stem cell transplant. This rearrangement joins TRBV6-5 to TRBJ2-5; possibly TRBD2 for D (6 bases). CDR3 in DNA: TGTGCCAGCAGTTACTCACCGGAGGGAGAGACCCAGTACTTC. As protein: CASSYSPEGETQYF.